This TCR beta chain was identified in a study of blood T cell repertoires in COVID-19. Here immunoSEQ multiplex PCR was the method, and the copy in TCRdb shows in-frame clones only, minus some. This repertoire shows around 130,000 clones, 70% to 85% found once; its top ten account for 4% to 5%. The CDR3 has 16 amino acids. The ends lost 4 bases at V and 2 bases at J; junction bases unmatched: 7. Germline CDR1 LGHDT, CDR2 YNNKEL (reference sequence). The sequencing input was peripheral blood. V is TRBV3-1 (or the pseudogene TRBV3-2) and J is TRBJ1-3; TRBD1 matches at 8 bases. The TCR comes from a woman in her sixties or seventies with acute or convalescent COVID-19. The CDR3 protein is CASSLWTGSTGNTIYF. CDR3 sequence (DNA): TGTGCCAGCAGCCTTTGGACAGGGAGCACTGGAAACACCATATATTTT.